Presented here are 6 T cell receptor beta chains from one specimen sequenced in a study of vaccination and CD4 T cells after COVID-19. Cultured CD4+ T-cell DNA underwent Oncomine TCR Beta short-read sequencing. TCRdb analysed the PCR reads with MiXCR anew, one entry per CDR3 protein. This sample has roughly 7,300 distinct CDR3 sequences; under 60% occur once, and the top ten carry roughly 33%. For these TCRs, the target antigens are not known. Treatment in this sample: approximately nine-day PBMC culture with coronavirus spike peptide pools or control peptides (ViraFEST assay). Prior to the COVID-19 pandemic (2011-2018), the unexposed donor's CD4+ T cells were collected. Sequencing was performed on CD4+ T cells from blood, cultured in vitro. The receptors were sampled from a human donor in good health.

The chain carries TRBV6-5 and TRBJ2-3, with D unresolved. V was pared by 3 bases and J by 8 bases, with 9 bases between. In germline, CDR1 is MNHEY, CDR2 SVGAGI. This CDR3 spans 12 amino acids. The CDR3 sequence is CASSYEQFTQYF. CDR3 bases: TGTGCCAGCAGTTATGAACAGTTTACGCAGTATTTT.

The CDR3 spells CASSSTGAAKNIQYF. CDR3 nucleotides: TGTGCCAGCAGTTCTACAGGGGCAGCCAAAAACATTCAGTACTTC. The V and J genes are TRBV6-5 and TRBJ2-4; 7 nucleotides line up with TRBD1. Unmatched junction bases numbered 3, after V lost 4 bases and J lost 0 bases. The CDR3 has 15 residues. Germline CDR1 MNHEY, CDR2 SVGAGI.

Only a few counts were recorded for this clonotype. This chain uses TRBV21-1 with TRBJ2-7. TRBV21-1 is assigned pseudogene status. This CDR3 has 11 amino acids. Here the CDR3 DNA reads TGTGCCAGCAGCTTATGCGACGAGCAGTACTTC. Encoded protein: CASSLCDEQYF.

This rearrangement joins TRBV7-9 to TRBJ2-2; unclear D gene. Between the trimmed V and J ends, which lost 7 bases and 4 bases, there was a span of 7 bases. Germline V gene data show CDR1 as SEHNR and CDR2 as FQNEAQ (reference sequence). The CDR3 is 12 residues long. CDR3 region: CASTLGTGELFF. In DNA form, the CDR3 reads TGTGCCAGCACCCTGGGCACCGGGGAGCTGTTTTTT.

The chain uses TRBV10-3 and TRBJ1-1, with TRBD1 as a possible D gene (5 bases). Trimming shortened V by 4 bases and J by 5 bases, and 17 bases separated the two germline ends. This CDR3 comprises 15 residues. Germline V gene data show CDR1 as ENHRY and CDR2 as SYGVKD. CDR3 protein: CAISAGDSWWTEAFF. CDR3 nucleotides: TGTGCCATCAGTGCTGGAGACAGTTGGTGGACTGAAGCTTTCTTT.

This clonotype was seen more than once but under ten times. The chain recombines TRBV6-1 with TRBJ1-6, with a tentative D call TRBD1 (5 bases). V dropped 8 bases and J dropped 8 bases, with 13 bases sitting between them. Germline V gives CDR1 MNHNS, CDR2 SASEGT. This CDR3 contains 13 residues. The chain's CDR3 is CASQQAGYSPLHF. In DNA, the CDR3 is TGTGCCAGCCAGCAAGCAGGGTATTCACCCCTCCACTTT.